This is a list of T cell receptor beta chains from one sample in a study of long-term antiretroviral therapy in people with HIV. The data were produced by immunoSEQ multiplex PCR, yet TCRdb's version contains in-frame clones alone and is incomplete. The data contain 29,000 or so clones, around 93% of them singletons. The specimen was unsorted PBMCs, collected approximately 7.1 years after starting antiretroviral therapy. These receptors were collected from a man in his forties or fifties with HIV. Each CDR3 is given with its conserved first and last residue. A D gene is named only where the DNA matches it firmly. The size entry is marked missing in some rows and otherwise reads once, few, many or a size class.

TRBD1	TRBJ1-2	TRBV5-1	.	CASSLGGTASIPTF	TGCGCCAGCAGCTTGGGGGGGACAGCCAGTATCCCCACCTTC
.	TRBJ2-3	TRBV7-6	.	CASSAAEGRGTDTQYF	TGTGCCAGCAGCGCGGCGGAGGGCCGGGGGACAGATACGCAGTATTTT
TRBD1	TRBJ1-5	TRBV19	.	CASTDRGGEYSNQPQHF	TGTGCCAGTACAGACAGGGGAGGGGAATATAGCAATCAGCCCCAGCATTTT
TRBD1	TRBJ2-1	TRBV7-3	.	CASSSSGTGRYEQFF	TGTGCCAGCAGCTCCTCCGGGACAGGGCGGTATGAGCAGTTCTTC
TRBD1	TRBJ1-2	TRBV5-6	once	CASSLGDRGDGYTF	TGTGCCAGCAGCTTGGGGGACAGGGGGGATGGCTACACCTTC
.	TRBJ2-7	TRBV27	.	CASSHDSVSTEQYF	TGTGCCAGCAGTCATGACAGCGTATCTACGGAGCAGTACTTC
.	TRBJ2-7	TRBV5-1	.	CASSLGLWGDGQYF	TGCGCCAGCAGCTTGGGCTTGTGGGGGGACGGGCAGTACTTC
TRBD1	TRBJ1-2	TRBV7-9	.	CASSLGQGSPGYTF	TGTGCCAGCAGCCTGGGACAGGGAAGCCCTGGCTACACCTTC
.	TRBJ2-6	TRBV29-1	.	CSVHSGANVLTF	TGCAGCGTCCACTCTGGGGCCAACGTCCTGACTTTC
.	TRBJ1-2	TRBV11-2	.	CASSSLVPGTMLDYTF	TGTGCCAGCAGCTCCTTAGTGCCAGGGACTATGCTTGACTACACCTTC
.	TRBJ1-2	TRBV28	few	CASSLFSSSKYGYTF	TGTGCCAGCAGTTTGTTTAGCAGTTCAAAATATGGCTACACCTTC
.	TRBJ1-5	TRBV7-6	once	CASSLLQGEPQHF	TGTGCCAGCAGCTTACTCCAGGGAGAGCCCCAGCATTTT
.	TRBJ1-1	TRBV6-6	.	CASSRTDGNTEAFF	TGTGCCAGCAGCCGAACGGACGGGAACACTGAAGCTTTCTTT
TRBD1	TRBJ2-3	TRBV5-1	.	CASSFRGQGADTQYF	TGCGCCAGCAGCTTCCGGGGACAGGGGGCAGATACGCAGTATTTT
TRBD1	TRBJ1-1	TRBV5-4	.	CASIPAGGNEAFF	TGTGCCAGCATACCGGCAGGGGGGAATGAAGCTTTCTTT
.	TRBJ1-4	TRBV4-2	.	CASSPQDATNEKLFF	TGTGCCAGCAGCCCCCAGGATGCAACTAATGAAAAACTGTTTTTT
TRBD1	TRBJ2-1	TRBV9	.	CASSVVPGGRNEQFF	TGTGCCAGCAGCGTAGTCCCAGGGGGCAGGAATGAGCAGTTCTTC
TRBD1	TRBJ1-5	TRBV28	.	CASSSGQYSNQPQHF	TGTGCCAGCAGTTCGGGACAGTATAGCAATCAGCCCCAGCATTTT
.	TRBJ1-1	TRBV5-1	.	CASSLVGATQNTEAFF	TGCGCCAGCAGCTTGGTAGGTGCCACCCAGAACACTGAAGCTTTCTTT
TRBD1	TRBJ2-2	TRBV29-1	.	CSVAGTGDNTGELFF	TGCAGCGTAGCCGGGACAGGGGATAACACCGGGGAGCTGTTTTTT
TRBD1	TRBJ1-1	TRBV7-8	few	CASSTAGTGKGNTEAFF	TGTGCCAGCAGCACGGCCGGGACAGGGAAGGGGAACACTGAAGCTTTCTTT
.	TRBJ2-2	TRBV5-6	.	CASSLVTSTGELFF	TGTGCCAGCAGCTTGGTTACTAGCACCGGGGAGCTGTTTTTT
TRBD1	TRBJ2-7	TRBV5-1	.	CASSLTGYEQYF	TGCGCCAGCAGCCTGACAGGGTACGAGCAGTACTTC
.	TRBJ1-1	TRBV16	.	CASSQFQQGHEAFF	TGTGCCAGCAGCCAATTTCAACAGGGCCATGAAGCTTTCTTT
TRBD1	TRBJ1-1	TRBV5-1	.	CASSPTPGGLSTEAFF	TGCGCCAGCAGCCCGACACCAGGGGGTTTAAGCACTGAAGCTTTCTTT
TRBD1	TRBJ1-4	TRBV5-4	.	CASSPQGVEKLFF	TGTGCCAGCAGCCCACAGGGGGTTGAAAAACTGTTTTTT
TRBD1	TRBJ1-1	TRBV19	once	CASSIRTGHMNTEAFF	TGTGCCAGTAGTATTAGGACAGGGCACATGAACACTGAAGCTTTCTTT
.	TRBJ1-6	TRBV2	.	CASRILDRPSSYNSPLHF	TGTGCCAGCAGGATCCTTGACAGGCCGAGCTCCTATAATTCACCCCTCCACTTT
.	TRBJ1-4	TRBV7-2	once	CASSLGQTINEKLFF	TGTGCCAGCAGCTTAGGGCAGACAATTAATGAAAAACTGTTTTTT
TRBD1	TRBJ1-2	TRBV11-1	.	CASSADRDYGYTF	TGTGCCAGCAGCGCGGACAGGGACTATGGCTACACCTTC
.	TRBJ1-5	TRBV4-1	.	CASSQDIQGYQPQHF	TGCGCCAGCAGCCAAGATATCCAGGGGTATCAGCCCCAGCATTTT
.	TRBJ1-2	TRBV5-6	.	CASSLIGGRFYGYTF	TGTGCCAGCAGCTTGATAGGGGGGCGCTTCTATGGCTACACCTTC
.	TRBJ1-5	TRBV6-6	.	CASSYSPGSNQPQHF	TGTGCCAGCAGTTACTCACCAGGGAGCAATCAGCCCCAGCATTTT
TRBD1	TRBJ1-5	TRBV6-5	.	CASSSDRNSNQPQHF	TGTGCCAGCAGTTCGGACAGGAATAGCAATCAGCCCCAGCATTTT
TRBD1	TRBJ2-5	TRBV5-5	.	CASSVTGGRETQYF	TGTGCCAGCAGCGTAACAGGGGGACGAGAGACCCAGTACTTC
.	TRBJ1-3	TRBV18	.	CASSPFGGTSGNTIYF	TGTGCCAGCTCACCCTTCGGGGGGACCTCTGGAAACACCATATATTTT
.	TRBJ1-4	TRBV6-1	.	CASSENVPGANEKLFF	TGTGCCAGCAGTGAAAACGTCCCTGGAGCTAATGAAAAACTGTTTTTT
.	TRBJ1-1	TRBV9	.	CASSVRADTEAFF	TGTGCCAGCAGTGTAAGGGCGGACACTGAAGCTTTCTTT
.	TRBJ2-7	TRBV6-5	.	CASSLTGPLSYEQYF	TGTGCCAGCAGTTTAACAGGGCCCCTCTCCTACGAGCAGTACTTC
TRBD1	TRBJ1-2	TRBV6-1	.	CASSGGTDYGYTF	TGTGCCAGCAGTGGCGGGACAGACTATGGCTACACCTTC
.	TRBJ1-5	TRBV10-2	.	CASSDLQEDSNQPQHF	TGCGCCAGCAGTGACCTTCAGGAAGATAGCAATCAGCCCCAGCATTTT
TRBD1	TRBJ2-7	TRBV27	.	CASSLGTGFEQYF	TGTGCCAGCAGTTTGGGGACAGGGTTCGAGCAGTACTTC
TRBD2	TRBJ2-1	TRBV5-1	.	CASSFLAGAFNEQFF	TGCGCCAGCAGCTTTCTAGCGGGGGCGTTCAATGAGCAGTTCTTC
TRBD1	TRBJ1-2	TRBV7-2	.	CASSPRTGTNGYTF	TGTGCCAGCAGCCCGAGGACAGGGACAAACGGCTACACCTTC
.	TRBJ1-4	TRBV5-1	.	CASSLGGRTGEKLFF	TGCGCCAGCAGCTTGGGTGGACGGACGGGTGAAAAACTGTTTTTT
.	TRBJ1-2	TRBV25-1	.	CASSDMTRNYGYTF	TGTGCCAGCAGTGATATGACAAGGAACTATGGCTACACCTTC
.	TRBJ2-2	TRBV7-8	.	CASSLAGSGELFF	TGTGCCAGCAGCTTAGCCGGGTCCGGGGAGCTGTTTTTT
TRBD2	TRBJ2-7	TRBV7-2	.	CASSLALLAGSYEQYF	TGTGCCAGCAGCTTAGCGTTACTAGCGGGATCCTACGAGCAGTACTTC
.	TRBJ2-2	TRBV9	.	CASSVEITGNTGELFF	TGTGCCAGCAGCGTAGAGATCACAGGGAACACCGGGGAGCTGTTTTTT
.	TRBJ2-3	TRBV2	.	CASSEMRGADTQYF	TGTGCCAGCAGTGAAATGAGGGGAGCAGATACGCAGTATTTT
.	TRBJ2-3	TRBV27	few	CASSSTDTQYF	TGTGCCAGCAGTAGCACAGATACGCAGTATTTT
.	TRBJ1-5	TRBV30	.	CAWSVGTGLRQPQHF	TGTGCCTGGAGTGTGGGAACAGGCCTCAGACAGCCCCAGCATTTT
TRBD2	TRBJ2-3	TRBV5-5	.	CASSFPGTSGGVDTDTQYF	TGTGCCAGCAGCTTTCCCGGGACTAGCGGGGGGGTGGACACAGATACGCAGTATTTT
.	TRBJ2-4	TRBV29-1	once	CSVGSGADADIQYF	TGCAGCGTGGGGTCAGGGGCCGACGCTGACATTCAGTACTTC